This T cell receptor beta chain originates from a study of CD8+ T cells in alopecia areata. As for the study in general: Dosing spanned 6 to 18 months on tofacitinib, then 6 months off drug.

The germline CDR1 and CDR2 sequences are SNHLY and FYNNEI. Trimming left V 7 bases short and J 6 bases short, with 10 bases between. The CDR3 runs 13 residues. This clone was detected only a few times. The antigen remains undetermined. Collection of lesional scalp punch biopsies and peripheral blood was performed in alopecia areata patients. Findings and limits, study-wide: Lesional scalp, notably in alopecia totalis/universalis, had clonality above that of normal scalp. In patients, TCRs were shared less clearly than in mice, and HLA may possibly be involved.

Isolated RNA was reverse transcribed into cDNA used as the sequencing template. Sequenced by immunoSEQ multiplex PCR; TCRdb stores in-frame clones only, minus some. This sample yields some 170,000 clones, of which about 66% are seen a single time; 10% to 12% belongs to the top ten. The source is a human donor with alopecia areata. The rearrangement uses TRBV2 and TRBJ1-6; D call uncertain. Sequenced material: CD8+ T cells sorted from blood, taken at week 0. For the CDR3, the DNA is TGTGCCAGCACTCGCACGGCTAATTCACCCCTCCACTTT. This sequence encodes CASTRTANSPLHF.